Each of the 16 T cell receptor beta chains below was sequenced from the same sample in a study of blood T cells in healthy people across ages. Sample-barcoded 5' priming and a J-beta primer mix drove a second PCR of about 6 to 12 cycles. TCRdb fed the 5' RACE reads into MiXCR, producing one record per CDR3 protein. The data hold some 1.5 million distinct CDR3 sequences, with 25% to 30% observed a single time. Sequences were obtained from blood. These receptors were collected from a woman in her thirties in good health.

The chain employs TRBV7-6 and TRBJ2-7; no clear D. Germline V gives CDR1 SGHVS, CDR2 FNYEAQ. This CDR3 has 14 residues. Trimming left V 4 bases short and J 2 bases short, with 12 bases between. The CDR3: CASSSDRAPYEQYF. CDR3 DNA sequence: TGTGCCAGCAGCTCGGACCGGGCACCCTACGAGCAGTACTTC.

This sequence joins TRBV3-1 and TRBJ2-3, with a weak D call TRBD2 (5 bases). The CDR3 is made up of 15 amino acids. V lost 1 base and J 4 bases, leaving 12 bases between the germline ends. In germline, CDR1 is LGHDT, CDR2 YNNKEL (reference sequence). The CDR3 DNA is TGTGCCAGCAGCCAAGTAGGTCTAGCTGCAGATACGCAGTATTTT. Its translation is CASSQVGLAADTQYF.

The gene calls are TRBV13 and TRBJ2-1; 13 nucleotides align to TRBD2. This CDR3 is built from 19 residues. Germline assignment: CDR1 PRHDT and CDR2 FYEKMQ (reference sequence). The V gene end was trimmed by 5 bases and the J gene end by 0 bases; junction bases not matched to a gene: 10. CDR3 residues: CASSPGLAGDPSSYNEQFF. DNA for the CDR3: TGTGCCAGCAGCCCCGGACTAGCGGGGGATCCGAGCTCCTACAATGAGCAGTTCTTC.

V usage is TRBV24-1 and J usage is TRBJ1-2; 12 bases agree with TRBD1. V lost 2 bases to trimming and J lost 6 bases; unmatched junction nucleotides: 3. This CDR3 comprises 15 residues. Germline loops: CDR1 KGHDR, CDR2 SFDVKD. The CDR3 reads CATSDSGTGGNGYTF. The CDR3 DNA reads TGTGCCACCAGTGATTCCGGGACAGGGGGCAATGGCTACACCTTC.

This clonotype appeared a few times. This rearrangement joins TRBV11-2 to TRBJ2-3; no reliable D call. CDR1 and CDR2 (germline): SGHAT, FQNNGV. The length of the CDR3 is 15 residues. Trimming cost V 5 bases and J 0 bases, with 12 bases left between them. The CDR3 region has the DNA TGTGCCAGCAGCGCCTATTCGACTAGCACAGATACGCAGTATTTT. Residues: CASSAYSTSTDTQYF.

In DNA form, the CDR3 reads TGCAGTGCTTTAAAGCAGGGGGCCTTCGATGGCTACACCTTC. It yields the protein CSALKQGAFDGYTF. This chain uses TRBV20-1 with TRBJ1-2; 8 bases align to TRBD1. The CDR3 runs 14 residues. Germline V gives CDR1 DFQATT, CDR2 SNEGSKA (reference sequence). J lost 6 bases, V lost 5 bases, and 11 bases had no gene match.

This chain joins TRBV5-1 and TRBJ1-2; TRBD1 might be the D (5 bases). Germline CDR1 and CDR2: SGHRS and YFSETQ. V was trimmed by 5 bases and J by 4 bases, leaving 15 bases between them. The CDR3 consists of 14 residues. The CDR3 DNA reads as TGCGCCAGCAGGCCAGGGTACAGGCCCTATGGCTACACCTTC. Translation gives CASRPGYRPYGYTF.

The V and J genes are TRBV5-1 and TRBJ2-3; D ambiguous. Germline V gene lookup returns CDR1 SGHRS and CDR2 YFSETQ. The ends were cut back, 7 bases at V and 2 bases at J, with 17 bases in the middle. The CDR3 has 15 amino acids. This chain's CDR3 is CASGQAPPDTDTQYF. CDR3 bases: TGCGCCAGCGGGCAGGCCCCCCCCGACACAGATACGCAGTATTTT.

This clonotype has just a few counts. The V and J genes are TRBV5-5 and TRBJ2-6; D may be TRBD1 or TRBD2 (5 bases each). The CDR3 covers 18 residues. Germline V gene lookup returns CDR1 SGHKS and CDR2 YYEKEE (reference sequence). V was cut by 4 bases and J by 4 bases, with 21 bases left in between. The CDR3 is CASSPYLGVSSGANVLTF. The CDR3 DNA reads TGTGCCAGCAGCCCCTATTTGGGGGTTTCGTCCGGGGCCAACGTCCTGACTTTC.

This sequence joins TRBV12-3 or TRBV12-4 and TRBJ1-5; 7 bases align to TRBD1. The CDR3 has 14 residues. V shed 5 bases, J shed 3 bases, and the junction held 4 bases outside the gene matches. CDR3 DNA sequence: TGTGCCAGCAGTGAACAGGGGACCAATCAGCCCCAGCATTTT. It encodes CASSEQGTNQPQHF.

The chain has TRBV12-3 or TRBV12-4 and TRBJ1-6, with D possibly TRBD1 on 6 matching bases. The CDR3 sequence is 14 residues long. Trimming left V 7 bases short and J 9 bases short, with 16 bases between. In nucleotides, the CDR3 is TGTGCCAGCACCCCGACAGGTTCCCCTTCACCCCTCCACTTT. Residues: CASTPTGSPSPLHF.

A few counts support this clonotype. The V gene is TRBV20-1, the J gene TRBJ1-4, with unresolved D. The germline V gene encodes CDR1 DFQATT and CDR2 SNEGSKA (reference sequence). V dropped 4 bases and J dropped 7 bases, with 13 bases sitting between them. This CDR3 contains 13 residues. DNA for the CDR3: TGCAGTGCTACACTCCCAGGTGGTGAAAAACTGTTTTTT. Translation: CSATLPGGEKLFF.

V gene TRBV5-1 combines with J gene TRBJ2-7; 9 nucleotides match TRBD1. The CDR3 is made up of 15 amino acids. V gave up 2 bases and J gave up 1 base; unmatched junction bases: 4. Germline CDR1 reads SGHRS; CDR2 reads YFSETQ. The CDR3 reads CASSFETGGSYEQYF. CDR3 DNA: TGCGCCAGCAGCTTTGAGACAGGGGGTTCCTACGAGCAGTACTTC.

The V gene is TRBV29-1, the J gene TRBJ2-1, with TRBD1 matching over 7 bases. The CDR3 extends over 12 amino acids. Germline-derived CDR1 and CDR2 are SQVTM and ANQGSEA. V shed 7 bases and J 5 bases; nucleotides not matched to a gene: 5. In nucleotides, the CDR3 is TGCAGCGCGATGGGACAGAACAATGAGCAGTTCTTC. This sequence encodes CSAMGQNNEQFF.

V and J are TRBV15 and TRBJ2-7; the match to TRBD2 covers 12 bases. CDR1 and CDR2 from the germline V gene are LNHNV and YYDKDF (reference sequence). The V gene end was trimmed by 0 bases and the J gene end by 3 bases; junction bases not matched to a gene: 0. The CDR3 covers 15 residues. CDR3 amino acids: CATSRETSGSYEQYF. The CDR3 region has the DNA TGTGCCACCAGCAGAGAGACTAGCGGGAGCTACGAGCAGTACTTC.

This clonotype was seen many times. The chain combines TRBV29-1 with TRBJ2-5; D unresolved. V shed 5 bases and J shed 5 bases, with 12 bases lying between them. The CDR3 loop spans 12 amino acids. CDR1 and CDR2 from the germline V gene are SQVTM and ANQGSEA. This chain's CDR3 is CSVPSDGETQYF. CDR3 bases: TGCAGCGTTCCATCGGACGGGGAGACCCAGTACTTC.